This is a list of T cell receptor beta chains from one sample in a study of PD-L1 blockade in urothelial cancer. The method was immunoSEQ multiplex PCR; TCRdb's version includes in-frame clones alone and lacks a portion of them. The table has more than 75,000 clones, over 80% seen once; the top ten hold 2% to 2.5%. Material: PBMCs, obtained around atezolizumab (anti-PD-L1) treatment. Receptor source: a man between 60 and 75 years old with urothelial cancer. Each CDR3 is given with its conserved first and last residue. The order of the fields is CDR3 protein, CDR3 DNA, clone size, J gene, D gene, V gene. D genes are given only for firm matches. Not all rows give a size; the values are once, few, many and, for expanded clones, a class.

CASSPSTGVNTEAFF,TGTGCCAGCTCACCATCGACAGGAGTGAACACTGAAGCTTTCTTT,.,TRBJ1-1,.,TRBV18
CASSLDPDGSRYF,TGTGCCAGCAGCTTAGATCCCGATGGTAGTCGGTACTTC,.,TRBJ2-4,.,TRBV11-2
CASSAVQGGSYEQYF,TGTGCCAGCAGCGCGGTCCAGGGGGGTTCCTACGAGCAGTACTTC,once,TRBJ2-7,.,TRBV7-9
CASSYYGVSTDTQYF,TGTGCCAGCAGTTACTACGGGGTCTCTACAGATACGCAGTATTTT,.,TRBJ2-3,.,TRBV6-5
CASSRTGAYEQYF,TGTGCCAGCAGCCGCACAGGGGCCTACGAGCAGTACTTC,.,TRBJ2-7,TRBD1,TRBV11-3
CAISAGNEQYF,TGTGCCATCAGTGCAGGGAACGAGCAGTACTTC,.,TRBJ2-7,.,TRBV10-3
CASSFGTGAHTEAFF,TGTGCCAGTAGTTTCGGGACAGGGGCCCACACTGAAGCTTTCTTT,few,TRBJ1-1,TRBD1,TRBV19
CASSRGSRELFF,TGCGCCAGCAGCCGGGGGAGCCGGGAGCTGTTTTTT,.,TRBJ2-2,.,TRBV10-1
CASSIASAASSYNSPLHF,TGTGCCAGTAGTATAGCGTCGGCGGCGAGCTCCTATAATTCACCCCTCCACTTT,.,TRBJ1-6,.,TRBV19
CASSMTGEAFF,TGTGCCAGTAGTATGACAGGGGAAGCTTTCTTT,.,TRBJ1-1,TRBD1,TRBV19
CASSQITDTIYF,TGTGCCAGCAGCCAAATAACAGACACCATATATTTT,.,TRBJ1-3,.,TRBV16
CASSLAGGRAGAFF,TGTGCCAGCAGCTTAGCGGGAGGGAGGGCTGGAGCTTTCTTT,once,TRBJ1-1,.,TRBV7-9
CASSPNRGLGEKLFF,TGTGCCAGCAGCCCGAACAGGGGGCTCGGGGAAAAACTGTTTTTT,.,TRBJ1-4,TRBD1,TRBV7-9
CASSSGRTNSYNEQFF,TGTGCCAGCAGTTCCGGACGGACTAACTCCTACAATGAGCAGTTCTTC,.,TRBJ2-1,.,TRBV6-5
CAISDKGTASSGNTIYF,TGTGCCATCAGTGATAAAGGGACAGCCTCCTCTGGAAACACCATATATTTT,.,TRBJ1-3,TRBD1,TRBV10-3
CAISVGGSYNEQFF,TGTGCCATCAGTGTAGGGGGCTCCTACAATGAGCAGTTCTTC,.,TRBJ2-1,.,TRBV10-3
CASSPNAYGYTF,TGTGCCAGCAGCCCTAACGCCTATGGCTACACCTTC,.,TRBJ1-2,.,TRBV7-8
CASSSREGAQGEQYF,TGTGCCAGCAGTTCCCGAGAGGGGGCTCAGGGAGAGCAGTACTTC,once,TRBJ2-7,TRBD1,TRBV6-6
CASSQQTDNYGYTF,TGTGCCAGCAGTCAACAGACGGATAACTATGGCTACACCTTC,.,TRBJ1-2,.,TRBV6-5
CATRSSGDQETQYF,TGTGCCACCAGGAGTAGCGGGGACCAAGAGACCCAGTACTTC,.,TRBJ2-5,TRBD2,TRBV10-3
CASSYGVLGFF,TGTGCCAGCAGTTACGGTGTCCTTGGGTTCTTC,few,TRBJ2-1,.,TRBV6-1
CASSSRTSGGSDTQYF,TGCGCCAGCAGCTCCAGGACTAGCGGGGGTTCAGATACGCAGTATTTT,.,TRBJ2-3,TRBD2,TRBV5-1
CASTMGAMTEAFF,TGTGCCAGCACCATGGGGGCGATGACTGAAGCTTTCTTT,.,TRBJ1-1,.,TRBV6-5
CASSSGQADTEAFF,TGTGCCAGCTCATCGGGACAAGCCGACACTGAAGCTTTCTTT,.,TRBJ1-1,.,TRBV18
CASATTGLGDTQYF,TGCGCCAGCGCAACCACGGGACTCGGGGATACGCAGTATTTT,once,TRBJ2-3,.,TRBV5-1
CASSEQGAGELFF,TGTGCCAGCAGTGAACAGGGCGCCGGGGAGCTGTTTTTT,.,TRBJ2-2,.,TRBV2
CASSSPEQGYQPQHF,TGTGCCAGCAGCTCCCCCGAACAGGGGTATCAGCCCCAGCATTTT,.,TRBJ1-5,TRBD1,TRBV28
CASSDRDTEAFF,TGTGCCAGCAGTGACAGGGACACTGAAGCTTTCTTT,.,TRBJ1-1,TRBD1,TRBV6-6
CASRATREQYF,TGTGCCAGCAGAGCGACTCGCGAGCAGTACTTC,.,TRBJ2-7,.,TRBV2
CASSLDGTSGSITDTQYF,TGTGCCAGCAGCTTAGATGGGACTAGCGGGAGCATCACAGATACGCAGTATTTT,few,TRBJ2-3,TRBD2,TRBV7-9
CASSLFGQQETQYF,TGCGCCAGCAGCTTATTTGGTCAGCAAGAGACCCAGTACTTC,.,TRBJ2-5,.,TRBV5-1
CASSFRIGVGQETQYF,TGTGCCAGCAGCTTTCGAATCGGGGTGGGGCAAGAGACCCAGTACTTC,.,TRBJ2-5,.,TRBV5-4
CASRLGEGAEAFF,TGCGCCAGCAGGTTGGGCGAGGGGGCTGAAGCTTTCTTT,.,TRBJ1-1,.,TRBV5-1
CASSLEGGITNTEAFF,TGCGCCAGCAGCTTGGAGGGAGGGATTACAAACACTGAAGCTTTCTTT,.,TRBJ1-1,.,TRBV5-1
CASSPGLAGGRGGNEQFF,TGCGCCAGCAGCCCCGGACTAGCGGGAGGTAGGGGAGGGAATGAGCAGTTCTTC,.,TRBJ2-1,TRBD2,TRBV4-1
CASSYAAGGWNTEAFF,TGTGCCAGCAGTTACGCCGCAGGGGGCTGGAACACTGAAGCTTTCTTT,.,TRBJ1-1,TRBD1,TRBV6-5
CASSETGTGGVNTEAFF,TGTGCCAGCAGCGAAACCGGGACAGGGGGCGTGAACACTGAAGCTTTCTTT,.,TRBJ1-1,TRBD1,TRBV9
CASSQGDRETQYF,TGTGCCAGCAGCCAAGGGGACAGAGAGACCCAGTACTTC,.,TRBJ2-5,TRBD1,TRBV14
CASSPQQGLAGREQYF,TGTGCCAGCTCACCACAGCAGGGACTAGCGGGCCGGGAGCAGTACTTC,.,TRBJ2-7,TRBD2,TRBV18
CAISTGQGGGEKLFF,TGTGCCATCAGTACTGGACAGGGGGGAGGTGAAAAACTGTTTTTT,once,TRBJ1-4,TRBD1,TRBV10-3